This T cell receptor (beta chain) originates from a study of OX40 agonist ivuxolimab in advanced cancers. Regarding the complete study: Ivuxolimab was a fully human IgG2 agonistic monoclonal antibody targeting the costimulatory receptor OX40 (CD134). Of the roughly 54 patients in dose escalation, 19 had hepatocellular carcinoma, around 15 had melanoma, 9 had renal cell carcinoma and 9 had head and neck cancer. The paper describes the monotherapy dose-escalation part (N of about 57 patients) of the phase I trial of ivuxolimab. The dose-escalation cohort was 82.7% male with a mean age of roughly 60 years, ranging from roughly 20 to 80. Intravenous ivuxolimab was administered to patients every 2 weeks at six dose levels: 0.01, 0.1, 0.3, 1.5, 3 and 10 mg/kg. Partial responses occurred in three dose-escalation patients, of whom one had hepatocellular carcinoma and two had cutaneous melanoma. Prior anti-PD-1, anti-PD-L1 or anti-CTLA-4 therapy was permitted, and checkpoint inhibitors had been received by less than 45% of dose-escalation patients. Peripheral TCRbeta sequencing was intended to test whether TCR sequence diversity was altered and clonal T-cell expansion was caused by ivuxolimab. Results the study describes overall, beyond this receptor: In the 0.1-3.0 mg/kg groups, partial responders were among the patients with the lowest normalized peripheral clonal expansion, particularly in CD8+ T cells. At doses of 0.1 to 3.0 mg/kg, clonal expansion of both CD4+ and CD8+ T cells in blood was seen between baseline and week 6. Low levels of normalized T-cell clonal expansion were also shown by some nonresponding patients. On average, CD8+ T cells showed more expanded clones than CD4+ T cells after ivuxolimab. The antigen specificity of the peripheral T cells that underwent clonal expansion was not determined.

Genomic DNA was isolated from the sorted cells so that the TCRbeta CDR3 region could be sequenced. The immunoSEQ Assay was used to sequence the TCRbeta CDR3 regions. Sourced from immuneACCESS, this table was stored by TCRdb with only in-frame sequences that have V and J called. A share of the clones is absent; for the studies checked, an unresolved V gene accounts for under half, and the remainder has no known explanation. The sample data list roughly 90,000 clones, and roughly 87% of these were observed just once. About 1.3% of the sample is in the top ten clones. The sample holds a few counts of this clone. The antigen this receptor binds is unknown. No base qualities exist here, and no much larger clone lies one base off it. In the germline V gene, CDR1 corresponds to SGHTA and CDR2 to FQGNSA. V sheds 5 bases and J sheds 0 bases, leaving 7 bases between their ends. From the cysteine through the phenylalanine, the CDR3 covers 14 amino acids. Only the CDR3 DNA stays, 42 bases, in frame from base 1.

Patients with a history of autoimmune disease or receiving systemic immunosuppression were excluded from the trial. In every dose cohort, peripheral blood was drawn for TCR sequencing at baseline, cycle 4 day 1, and cycle 7 day 1. Samples came from an open-label, multicenter, first-in-human phase I dose-escalation trial of ivuxolimab. Adults with locally advanced or metastatic melanoma, renal cell carcinoma, hepatocellular carcinoma or head and neck squamous cell carcinoma were enrolled in the trial. Before TCR sequencing, CD4+ T cells and CD8+ T cells from peripheral blood were sorted into separate populations.

The chain is made from TRBV7-2 and TRBJ2-2; possibly the D gene is TRBD1, per 5 matching bases. The source material was CD4+ or CD8+ T cells sorted from blood, sampled in a trial of the OX40 agonist ivuxolimab. This clonotype was sampled from an adult with an advanced solid tumor such as melanoma, head and neck, liver or kidney cancer. Read as DNA, the sequence is TGTGCCAGCAGCCTACAGGCGAACACCGGGGAGCTGTTTTTT. It translates as CASSLQANTGELFF.